The 13 T cell receptor beta chains presented below share a single source sample, sequenced in a study of control samples from healthy donors and cancer patients. Libraries were prepared by immunoSEQ multiplex PCR; TCRdb keeps only in-frame clonotypes and omits some of them. The table has around 80,000 clones, 88% seen once; the top ten hold around 5.7%. The sample taken for sequencing was blood. The origin of the receptors is a woman in her 50s in good health.

V usage is TRBV11-2 and J usage is TRBJ2-7; no clear D. CDR3 size: 10 residues. Germline CDR1 is SGHAT and CDR2 is FQNNGV. V was clipped by 4 bases and J by 2 bases, with 0 bases between them. CDR3 nucleotides: TGTGCCAGCAGCTCCTACGAGCAGTACTTC. It is translated as CASSSYEQYF.

V and J are TRBV3-1 (or the pseudogene TRBV3-2) and TRBJ1-4; no clear D gene. Deletions cut 1 base from V and 8 bases from J, with 11 bases between. CDR3 length: 14 residues. Germline CDR1 reads LGHDT; CDR2 reads YNNKEL (reference sequence). CDR3 nucleotides: TGTGCCAGCAGCCAAGGGATTATAAGCGAAAAACTGTTTTTT. Translating gives CASSQGIISEKLFF.

This chain links TRBV19 with TRBJ2-7; D ambiguous. The germline gives CDR1 LNHDA, CDR2 SQIVND (reference sequence). V lost 4 bases to trimming and J lost 2 bases, with 6 bases between them. This CDR3 has 12 residues. CDR3 amino acids: CASSTKAYEQYF. CDR3 DNA sequence: TGTGCCAGTAGTACGAAAGCCTACGAGCAGTACTTC.

The chain has TRBV27 and TRBJ2-7; D remains unclear. The CDR3 has 13 amino acids. Trimming left V 4 bases short and J 6 bases short, with 13 bases between. Per the germline V gene, CDR1 is MNHEY and CDR2 is SMNVEV (reference sequence). CDR3 coding DNA: TGTGCCAGCAGTTGGGTCCAGGATGGCGAGCAGTACTTC. This codes for CASSWVQDGEQYF.

The chain employs TRBV12-3 or TRBV12-4 and TRBJ1-2; TRBD1 aligns across 8 bases. With 5 bases clipped from V and 6 bases from J, the junction kept 5 bases outside the gene matches. The CDR3 sequence is 13 residues long. CDR3 sequence: CASSDRGGDGYTF. In DNA, the CDR3 is TGTGCCAGCAGTGACAGGGGAGGGGATGGCTACACCTTC.

The chain couples TRBV30 to TRBJ1-1; D is uncertain. The CDR3 has 13 residues. CDR1 and CDR2 from the germline V gene are GTSNPN and SVGIG (reference sequence). The V and J ends lost 4 bases and 0 bases respectively, with 9 bases between them. DNA of the CDR3: TGTGCCTGGAAGAGGCAGATGAACACTGAAGCTTTCTTT. Translated: CAWKRQMNTEAFF.

The V call is TRBV27, the J call TRBJ1-5; D remains unclear. Trimming cost V 5 bases and J 0 bases, with 8 bases left between them. This CDR3 comprises 14 residues. Germline CDR1 and CDR2: MNHEY and SMNVEV (reference sequence). CDR3 DNA sequence: TGTGCCAGCAGTGCACTGGATAGCAATCAGCCCCAGCATTTT. Protein sequence: CASSALDSNQPQHF.

The chain has TRBV24-1 and TRBJ2-3; 10 nucleotides agree with TRBD2. CDR1 and CDR2 from the germline V gene are KGHDR and SFDVKD. The V segment lost 4 bases and the J segment 2 bases; nucleotides outside the gene matches: 14. CDR3 size: 19 residues. The CDR3 loop reads CATSDLSGGTEKNTDTQYF. CDR3 nucleotides: TGTGCCACCAGTGACCTTAGCGGGGGGACAGAAAAGAACACAGATACGCAGTATTTT.

This chain joins TRBV24-1 and TRBJ2-3; D call uncertain. Deletions cut 4 bases from V and 1 base from J, with 14 bases between. Germline assignment: CDR1 KGHDR and CDR2 SFDVKD. The CDR3 contains 16 residues. CDR3 residues: CATSDPMPAGTDTQYF. CDR3 DNA: TGTGCCACCAGTGACCCCATGCCAGCCGGCACAGATACGCAGTATTTT.

The chain uses TRBV10-3 and TRBJ2-1; D is undetermined. V was pared by 4 bases and J by 8 bases, with 18 bases between. Germline loops: CDR1 ENHRY, CDR2 SYGVKD. CDR3 length: 15 residues. Here the CDR3 reads CAISARGPRLDEQFF. CDR3 in DNA: TGTGCCATCAGTGCCCGAGGACCCCGTCTCGATGAGCAGTTCTTC.

The genes are TRBV6-2 or TRBV6-3 and TRBJ2-7; D uncertain. V was shortened by 2 bases and J by 6 bases, with 11 bases between the two germline ends. In germline, CDR1 is MNHEY, CDR2 SVGEGT. The CDR3 runs to 13 residues. The CDR3 region is CASSYPEWAEQYF. In DNA form, the CDR3 reads TGTGCCAGCAGTTACCCCGAATGGGCCGAGCAGTACTTC.

This clone appeared a single time. The rearrangement uses TRBV5-1 and TRBJ2-1; D is ambiguous. CDR3 length: 15 amino acids. V lost 0 bases, J lost 2 bases, and 9 bases lay in between. Looked up from germline, CDR1 is SGHRS and CDR2 is YFSETQ. CDR3 amino acids: CASSLDEQTYNEQFF. CDR3 DNA sequence: TGCGCCAGCAGCTTGGATGAACAAACCTACAATGAGCAGTTCTTC. Based on the CDR3 plus reference TRBV5-1 and TRBJ2-1, the full variable domain is KAGVTQTPRYLIKTRGQQVTLSCSPISGHRSVSWYQQTPGQGLQFLFEYFSETQRNKGNFPGRFSGRQFSNSRSEMNVSTLELGDSALYLCASSLDEQTYNEQFFGPGTRLTVL.

The V call is TRBV6-1, the J call TRBJ2-1; TRBD2 agrees at 8 bases. This CDR3 is 18 amino acids long. V lost 0 bases to trimming and J lost 7 bases; unmatched junction nucleotides: 14. The germline V gene encodes CDR1 MNHNS and CDR2 SASEGT. CDR3 residues: CASSEALLTSASGNEQFF. CDR3 sequence (DNA): TGTGCCAGCAGTGAAGCGCTTCTGACTAGCGCGAGTGGGAATGAGCAGTTCTTC.